These T cell receptor beta chains were read from a single sample in a study of blood T cell repertoires in COVID-19. The data were produced by immunoSEQ multiplex PCR, yet TCRdb's version contains in-frame clones alone and is incomplete. The data show about 240,000 clones, 81% seen once. Sequenced material: peripheral blood. The receptors come from an elderly woman with COVID-19, enrolled during active disease. Each CDR3 is given with its conserved first and last residue. A D gene is named only where the DNA matches it firmly. Expanded clones get a size class; other rows say once, few or many, or leave the size out.

j_gene | abundance | d_gene | v_gene | CDR3aa | CDR3nt
TRBJ2-7 | NA | NA | TRBV11-2 | CASSPRSEQYF | TGTGCCAGCAGCCCCCGGAGCGAGCAGTACTTC
TRBJ2-7 | NA | TRBD2 | TRBV27 | CASSSLAGVSYEQYF | TGTGCCAGCAGCTCACTAGCGGGGGTCTCCTACGAGCAGTACTTC
TRBJ2-6 | NA | NA | TRBV6-2/TRBV6-3 | CASSPPPGAGANVLTF | TGTGCCAGCAGCCCACCCCCCGGAGCTGGGGCCAACGTCCTGACTTTC
TRBJ1-1 | few | NA | TRBV5-1 | CASSLDREGAFF | TGCGCCAGCAGCTTGGACAGGGAGGGAGCTTTCTTT
TRBJ1-5 | NA | NA | TRBV19 | CASSTGKSNQPQHF | TGTGCCAGTAGTACAGGGAAAAGCAATCAGCCCCAGCATTTT
TRBJ2-2 | NA | NA | TRBV4-1 | CASSQALLWGVGTGELFF | TGCGCCAGCAGCCAAGCCCTCCTTTGGGGGGTGGGCACCGGGGAGCTGTTTTTT
TRBJ2-2 | NA | NA | TRBV7-9 | CASSLLPGQKKNTGELFF | TGTGCCAGCAGCTTATTACCCGGACAGAAAAAGAACACCGGGGAGCTGTTTTTT
TRBJ2-7 | NA | TRBD1 | TRBV4-2 | CASSQEMIRGQASSYEQYF | TGTGCCAGCAGCCAAGAAATGATAAGGGGACAGGCTAGCTCCTACGAGCAGTACTTC
TRBJ1-2 | NA | NA | TRBV5-4 | CASSLGDLTPHF | TGTGCCAGCAGCTTGGGGGACTTGACCCCTCACTTC
TRBJ2-2 | NA | TRBD2 | TRBV27 | CATKGGRVTGELFF | TGTGCCACCAAAGGCGGGAGGGTGACCGGGGAGCTGTTTTTT
TRBJ1-1 | NA | TRBD1 | TRBV6-1 | CASSPVTGKRAEAFF | TGTGCCAGCAGTCCAGTGACAGGGAAGCGGGCTGAAGCTTTCTTT
TRBJ1-2 | NA | TRBD1 | TRBV5-1 | CASSTGQGGLLSGYTF | TGCGCCAGCAGCACGGGACAGGGAGGACTGCTTTCTGGCTACACCTTC
TRBJ1-5 | NA | NA | TRBV6-5 | CASSYSRNSNQPQHF | TGTGCCAGCAGTTACTCCAGAAATAGCAATCAGCCCCAGCATTTT
TRBJ2-7 | NA | TRBD2 | TRBV19 | CASSPGTSGSYEQYF | TGTGCCAGTAGTCCCGGGACTAGCGGGAGCTACGAGCAGTACTTC
TRBJ2-1 | NA | TRBD1 | TRBV5-1 | CASSWTGGSYNEQFF | TGCGCCAGCAGCTGGACAGGGGGCTCCTACAATGAGCAGTTCTTC
TRBJ1-2 | NA | TRBD1 | TRBV3-1/TRBV3-2 | CASSNSPGQPYGYTF | TGTGCCAGCAGCAACTCCCCGGGACAGCCCTATGGCTACACCTTC
TRBJ2-1 | once | NA | TRBV7-3 | CASSLTPLAQQFF | TGTGCCAGCAGCTTAACCCCACTAGCACAGCAGTTCTTC
TRBJ2-5 | NA | NA | TRBV6-5 | CASRTGPGRETQYF | TGTGCCAGCAGAACAGGTCCCGGTAGGGAGACCCAGTACTTC
TRBJ1-4 | NA | NA | TRBV7-8 | CASSLRGGGEKLFF | TGTGCCAGCAGCTTACGGGGGGGCGGTGAAAAACTGTTTTTT
TRBJ2-7 | NA | NA | TRBV24-1 | CATSDRQSEQYF | TGTGCCACCAGTGACCGTCAGTCCGAGCAGTACTTC
TRBJ2-1 | NA | TRBD2 | TRBV6-5 | CASKASGSGNEQFF | TGTGCCAGCAAGGCTAGCGGGAGTGGTAATGAGCAGTTCTTC
TRBJ1-3 | once | TRBD1 | TRBV10-3 | CAIGQVVSGNTIYF | TGTGCCATAGGACAGGTCGTCTCTGGAAACACCATATATTTT
TRBJ1-2 | NA | NA | TRBV6-2/TRBV6-3 | CASSTQGIRYGYTF | TGTGCCAGCAGTACCCAGGGTATCCGGTATGGCTACACCTTC
TRBJ1-2 | NA | NA | TRBV18 | CASSPGGGGGYGYTF | TGTGCCAGCTCACCAGGCGGGGGCGGAGGCTATGGCTACACCTTC
TRBJ1-5 | NA | NA | TRBV27 | CASSPGGGKGQPQHF | TGTGCCAGCAGTCCCGGCGGCGGGAAGGGTCAGCCCCAGCATTTT
TRBJ1-3 | NA | TRBD1 | TRBV7-9 | CASSPGGRGNTIYF | TGTGCCAGCAGCCCAGGGGGAAGAGGAAACACCATATATTTT
TRBJ1-5 | NA | NA | TRBV18 | CASSPGSYSNQPQHF | TGTGCCAGCTCACCTGGGAGTTATAGCAATCAGCCCCAGCATTTT
TRBJ2-5 | many | TRBD1 | TRBV18 | CASSSGQQETQYF | TGTGCCAGCTCATCGGGACAGCAAGAGACCCAGTACTTC
TRBJ1-6 | NA | NA | TRBV4-3 | CASSQELVGQHYNSPLHF | TGCGCCAGCAGCCAGGAACTCGTTGGACAGCACTATAATTCACCCCTCCACTTT
TRBJ2-6 | NA | NA | TRBV14 | CASSQGMTAGANVLTF | TGTGCCAGCAGCCAAGGGATGACAGCTGGGGCCAACGTCCTGACTTTC
TRBJ1-1 | NA | NA | TRBV19 | CASSTDRLLNTEAFF | TGTGCCAGTAGTACCGACAGGTTACTGAACACTGAAGCTTTCTTT
TRBJ2-1 | NA | TRBD1 | TRBV4-3 | CASSRQGNSYNEQFF | TGCGCCAGCAGCCGACAGGGGAACTCCTACAATGAGCAGTTCTTC